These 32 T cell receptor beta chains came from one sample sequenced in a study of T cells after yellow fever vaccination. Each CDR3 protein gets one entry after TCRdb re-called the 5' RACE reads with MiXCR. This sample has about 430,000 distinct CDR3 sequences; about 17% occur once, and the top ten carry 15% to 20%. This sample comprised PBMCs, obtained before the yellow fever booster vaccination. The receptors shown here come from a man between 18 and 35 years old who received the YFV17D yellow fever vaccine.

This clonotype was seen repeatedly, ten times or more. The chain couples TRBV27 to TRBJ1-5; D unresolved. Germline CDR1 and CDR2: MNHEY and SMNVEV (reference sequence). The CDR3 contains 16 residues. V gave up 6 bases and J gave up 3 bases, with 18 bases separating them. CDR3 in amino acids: CASSTLPRAPNQPQHF. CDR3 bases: TGTGCCAGCAGCACCCTTCCCCGGGCCCCCAATCAGCCCCAGCATTTT.

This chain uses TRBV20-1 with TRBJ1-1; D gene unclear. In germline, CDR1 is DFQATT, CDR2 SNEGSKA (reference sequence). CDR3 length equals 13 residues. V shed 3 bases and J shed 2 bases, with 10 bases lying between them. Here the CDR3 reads CSASGTTNTEAFF. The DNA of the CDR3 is TGCAGTGCTAGCGGCACGACCAACACTGAAGCTTTCTTT.

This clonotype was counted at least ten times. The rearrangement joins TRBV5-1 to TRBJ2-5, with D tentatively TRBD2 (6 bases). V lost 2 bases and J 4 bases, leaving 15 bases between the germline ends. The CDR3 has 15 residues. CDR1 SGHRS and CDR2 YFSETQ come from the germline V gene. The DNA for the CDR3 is TGCGCCAGCAGCTTTTTGGGTAGCGGCGTAGAGACCCAGTACTTC. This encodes CASSFLGSGVETQYF. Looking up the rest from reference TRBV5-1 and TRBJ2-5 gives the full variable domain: KAGVTQTPRYLIKTRGQQVTLSCSPISGHRSVSWYQQTPGQGLQFLFEYFSETQRNKGNFPGRFSGRQFSNSRSEMNVSTLELGDSALYLCASSFLGSGVETQYFGPGTRLLVL.

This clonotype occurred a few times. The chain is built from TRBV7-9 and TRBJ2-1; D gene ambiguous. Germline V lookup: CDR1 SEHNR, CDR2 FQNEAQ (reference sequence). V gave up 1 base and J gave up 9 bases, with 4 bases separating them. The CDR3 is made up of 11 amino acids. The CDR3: CASSLGIEQFF. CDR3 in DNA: TGTGCCAGCAGCTTAGGAATTGAGCAGTTCTTC. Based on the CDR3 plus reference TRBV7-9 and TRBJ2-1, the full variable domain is DTGVSQNPRHKITKRGQNVTFRCDPISEHNRLYWYRQTLGQGPEFLTYFQNEAQLEKSRLLSDRFSAERPKGSFSTLEIQRTEQGDSAMYLCASSLGIEQFFGPGTRLTVL.

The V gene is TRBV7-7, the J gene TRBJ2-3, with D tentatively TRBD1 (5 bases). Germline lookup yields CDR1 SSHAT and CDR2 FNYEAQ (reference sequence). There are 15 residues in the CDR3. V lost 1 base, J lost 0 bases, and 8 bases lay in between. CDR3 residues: CASSLDRGSTDTQYF. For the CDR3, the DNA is TGTGCCAGCAGCTTAGATAGGGGAAGCACAGATACGCAGTATTTT.

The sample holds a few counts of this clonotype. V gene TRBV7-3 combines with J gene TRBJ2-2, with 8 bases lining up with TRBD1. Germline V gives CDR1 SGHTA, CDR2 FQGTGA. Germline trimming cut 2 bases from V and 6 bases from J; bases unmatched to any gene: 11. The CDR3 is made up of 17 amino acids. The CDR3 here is CASSLVGGQGGAGELFF. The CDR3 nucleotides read TGTGCCAGCAGCTTAGTAGGAGGACAGGGTGGCGCCGGGGAGCTGTTTTTT.

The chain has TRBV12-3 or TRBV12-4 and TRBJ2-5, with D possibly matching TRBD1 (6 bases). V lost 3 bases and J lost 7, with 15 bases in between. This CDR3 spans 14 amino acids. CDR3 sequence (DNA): TGTGCCAGCAGTTTCATGGGGGCAGTAGGGACCCAGTACTTC. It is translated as CASSFMGAVGTQYF.

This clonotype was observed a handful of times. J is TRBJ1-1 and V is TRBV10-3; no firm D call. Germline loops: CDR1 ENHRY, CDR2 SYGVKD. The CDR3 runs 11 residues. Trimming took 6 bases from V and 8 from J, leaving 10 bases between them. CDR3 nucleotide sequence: TGTGCCATCAGAGACGCGGCAGAAGCTTTCTTT. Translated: CAIRDAAEAFF.

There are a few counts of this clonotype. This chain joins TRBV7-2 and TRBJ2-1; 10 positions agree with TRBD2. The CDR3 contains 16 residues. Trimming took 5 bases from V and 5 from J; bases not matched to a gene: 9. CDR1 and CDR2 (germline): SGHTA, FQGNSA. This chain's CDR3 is CASSTQRGGQNNEQFF. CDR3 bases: TGTGCCAGCAGCACCCAGCGGGGGGGCCAGAACAATGAGCAGTTCTTC.

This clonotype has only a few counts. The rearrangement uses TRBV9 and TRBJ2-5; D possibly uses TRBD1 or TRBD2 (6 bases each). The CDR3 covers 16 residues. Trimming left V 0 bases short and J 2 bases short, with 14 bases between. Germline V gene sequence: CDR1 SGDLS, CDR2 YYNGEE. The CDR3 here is CASSVEGGWGQETQYF. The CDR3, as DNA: TGTGCCAGCAGCGTAGAGGGGGGTTGGGGGCAAGAGACCCAGTACTTC.

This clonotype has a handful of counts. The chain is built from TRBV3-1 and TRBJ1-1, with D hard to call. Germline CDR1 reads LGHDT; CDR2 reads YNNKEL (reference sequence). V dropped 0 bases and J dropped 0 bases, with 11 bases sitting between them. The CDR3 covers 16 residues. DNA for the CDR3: TGTGCCAGCAGCCAAGATTTGGGCCCCTTGAACACTGAAGCTTTCTTT. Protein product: CASSQDLGPLNTEAFF.

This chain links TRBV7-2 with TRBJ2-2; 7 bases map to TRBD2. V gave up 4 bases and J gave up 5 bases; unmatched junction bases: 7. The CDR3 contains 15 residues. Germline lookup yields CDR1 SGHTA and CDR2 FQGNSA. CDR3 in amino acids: CASSSRPGLTGELFF. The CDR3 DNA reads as TGTGCCAGCAGCTCCCGTCCGGGACTAACCGGGGAGCTGTTTTTT. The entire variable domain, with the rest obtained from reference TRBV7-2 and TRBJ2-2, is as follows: GAGVSQSPSNKVTEKGKDVELRCDPISGHTALYWYRQSLGQGLEFLIYFQGNSAPDKSGLPSDRFSAERTGGSVSTLTIQRTQQEDSAVYLCASSSRPGLTGELFFGEGSRLTVL.

DNA of the CDR3: TGTGCCAGCAGTCCCGGCAGGGCGGTAGATACGCAGTATTTT. Translating gives CASSPGRAVDTQYF. The rearrangement uses TRBV12-3 or TRBV12-4 and TRBJ2-3; D might be TRBD1 (5 bases). V was clipped by 5 bases and J by 5 bases, with 14 bases between them. The CDR3 is 14 amino acids.

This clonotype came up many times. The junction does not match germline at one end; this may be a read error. The CDR3 DNA reads as TGTGCCAGTAGTGGCGGCTACGAGCAGTACTTC. Its translation: CASSGGYEQYF. The chain joins TRBV25-1 to TRBJ2-7; D not certain. CDR1 and CDR2 (germline): MGHDK, SYGVNS. CDR3 size: 11 residues.

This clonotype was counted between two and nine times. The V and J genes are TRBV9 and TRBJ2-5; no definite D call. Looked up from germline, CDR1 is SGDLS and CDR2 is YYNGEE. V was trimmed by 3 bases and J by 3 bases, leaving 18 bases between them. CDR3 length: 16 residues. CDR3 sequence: CASSGRLGLLEETQYF. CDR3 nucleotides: TGTGCCAGCAGCGGTCGCTTAGGGCTTTTGGAAGAGACCCAGTACTTC.

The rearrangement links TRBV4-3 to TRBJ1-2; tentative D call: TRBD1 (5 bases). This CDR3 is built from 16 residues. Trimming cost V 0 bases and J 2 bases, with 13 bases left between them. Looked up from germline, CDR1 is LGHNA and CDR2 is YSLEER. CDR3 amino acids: CASSQDRGGNNYGYTF. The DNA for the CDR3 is TGCGCCAGCAGCCAAGATCGGGGGGGTAACAACTATGGCTACACCTTC.

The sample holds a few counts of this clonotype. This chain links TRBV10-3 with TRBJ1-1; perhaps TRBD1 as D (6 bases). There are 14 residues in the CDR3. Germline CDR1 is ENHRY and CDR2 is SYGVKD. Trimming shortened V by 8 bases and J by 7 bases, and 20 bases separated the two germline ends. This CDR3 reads CAIGQGFASHEAFF. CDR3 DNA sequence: TGTGCCATCGGCCAGGGGTTTGCGTCCCATGAAGCTTTCTTT.

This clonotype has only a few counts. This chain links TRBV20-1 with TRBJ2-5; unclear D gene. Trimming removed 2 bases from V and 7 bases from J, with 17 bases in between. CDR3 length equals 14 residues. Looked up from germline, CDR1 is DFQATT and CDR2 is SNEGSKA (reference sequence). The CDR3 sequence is CSARLDPQKATQYF. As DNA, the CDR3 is TGCAGTGCTAGATTGGACCCTCAAAAAGCGACCCAGTACTTC.

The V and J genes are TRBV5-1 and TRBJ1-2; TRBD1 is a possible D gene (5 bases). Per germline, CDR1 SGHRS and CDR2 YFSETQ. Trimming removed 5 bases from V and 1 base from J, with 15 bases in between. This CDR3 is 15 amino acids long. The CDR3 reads CASRYRQTYNYGYTF. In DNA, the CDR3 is TGCGCCAGCAGATACCGACAGACCTATAACTATGGCTACACCTTC.

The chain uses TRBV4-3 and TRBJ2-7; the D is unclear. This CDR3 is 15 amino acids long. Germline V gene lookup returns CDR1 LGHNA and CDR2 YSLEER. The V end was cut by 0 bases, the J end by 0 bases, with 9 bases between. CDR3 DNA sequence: TGCGCCAGCAGCCAAGATAGGTACAGCTCCTACGAGCAGTACTTC. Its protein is CASSQDRYSSYEQYF.

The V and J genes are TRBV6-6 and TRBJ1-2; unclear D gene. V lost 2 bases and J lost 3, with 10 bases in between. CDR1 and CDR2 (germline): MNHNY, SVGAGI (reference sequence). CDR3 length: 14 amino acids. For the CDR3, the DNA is TGTGCCAGCAGTTACACGACATTTCACTATGGCTACACCTTC. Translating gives CASSYTTFHYGYTF.

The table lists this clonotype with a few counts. CDR3 nucleotides: TGTGCCAGCAGTCCTGCCCTTCAGCCCCAGCATTTT. Translated, it gives CASSPALQPQHF. The rearrangement uses TRBV12-3 or TRBV12-4 and TRBJ1-5; D gene unclear. This CDR3 comprises 12 residues. V was clipped by 5 bases and J by 6 bases, with 8 bases between them.

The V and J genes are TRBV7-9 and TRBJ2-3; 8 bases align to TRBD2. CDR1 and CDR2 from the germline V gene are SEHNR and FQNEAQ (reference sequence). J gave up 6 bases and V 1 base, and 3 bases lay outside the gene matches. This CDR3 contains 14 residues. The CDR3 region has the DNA TGTGCCAGCAGCTTAGGGTGGACTAGCGATACGCAGTATTTT. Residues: CASSLGWTSDTQYF.

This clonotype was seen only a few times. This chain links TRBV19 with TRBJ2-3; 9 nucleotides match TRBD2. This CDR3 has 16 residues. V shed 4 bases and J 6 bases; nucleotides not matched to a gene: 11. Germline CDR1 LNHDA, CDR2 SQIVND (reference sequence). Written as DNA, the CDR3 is TGTGCCAGTAGTACGGGCGGGGGGGCCGGCGGGGATACGCAGTATTTT. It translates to CASSTGGGAGGDTQYF.

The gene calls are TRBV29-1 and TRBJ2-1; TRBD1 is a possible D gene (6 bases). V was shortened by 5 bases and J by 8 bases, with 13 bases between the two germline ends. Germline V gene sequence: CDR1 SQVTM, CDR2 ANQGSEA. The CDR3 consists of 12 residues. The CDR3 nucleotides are TGCAGCGTTATACAGGGTATCGATGAGCAGTTCTTC. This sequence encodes CSVIQGIDEQFF.

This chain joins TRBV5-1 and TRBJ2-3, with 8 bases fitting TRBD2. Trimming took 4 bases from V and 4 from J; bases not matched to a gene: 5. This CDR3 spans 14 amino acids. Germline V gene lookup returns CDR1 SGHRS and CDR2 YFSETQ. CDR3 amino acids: CASSQPGGADTQYF. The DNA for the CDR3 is TGCGCCAGCAGCCAACCCGGGGGGGCAGATACGCAGTATTTT.

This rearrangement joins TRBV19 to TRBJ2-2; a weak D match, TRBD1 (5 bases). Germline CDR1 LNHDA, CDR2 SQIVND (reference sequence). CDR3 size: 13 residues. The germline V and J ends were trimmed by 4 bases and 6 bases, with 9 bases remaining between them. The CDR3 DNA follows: TGTGCCAGTAGTACGACAGTAGCCGGGGAGCTGTTTTTT. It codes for CASSTTVAGELFF.

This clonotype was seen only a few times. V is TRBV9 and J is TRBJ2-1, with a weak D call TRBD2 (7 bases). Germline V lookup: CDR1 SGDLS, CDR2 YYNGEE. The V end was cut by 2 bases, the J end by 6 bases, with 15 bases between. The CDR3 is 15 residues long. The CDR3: CASSVGGGSSNEQFF. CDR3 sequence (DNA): TGTGCCAGCAGCGTGGGGGGGGGCTCATCCAATGAGCAGTTCTTC.

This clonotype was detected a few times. In nucleotides, the CDR3 is TGTGCCAGCAGTGAAGCCGAGGAGGAGTACGAGCAGTACTTC. It yields the protein CASSEAEEEYEQYF. The genes are TRBV6-1 and TRBJ2-7; D may be TRBD2 (5 bases). V gave up 0 bases and J gave up 4 bases, with 10 bases separating them. This CDR3 has 14 amino acids. Germline CDR1 and CDR2: MNHNS and SASEGT.

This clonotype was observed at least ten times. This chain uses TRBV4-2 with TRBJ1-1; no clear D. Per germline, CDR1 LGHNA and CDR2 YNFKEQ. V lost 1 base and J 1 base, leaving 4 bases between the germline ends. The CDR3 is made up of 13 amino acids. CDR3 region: CASSQARNTEAFF. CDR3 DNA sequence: TGTGCCAGCAGCCAAGCACGGAACACTGAAGCTTTCTTT.

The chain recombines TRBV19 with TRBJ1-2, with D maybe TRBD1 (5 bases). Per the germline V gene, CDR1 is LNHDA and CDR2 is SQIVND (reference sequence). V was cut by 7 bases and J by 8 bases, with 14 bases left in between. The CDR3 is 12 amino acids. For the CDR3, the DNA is TGTGCCAGTACCGCGGGACCGCGAGGCTACACCTTC. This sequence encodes CASTAGPRGYTF.

As DNA, the CDR3 is TGTGCCAGCAGCCGCGGGACAGCCAGTAATTCACCCCTCCACTTT. Translating gives CASSRGTASNSPLHF. The rearrangement links TRBV6-6 to TRBJ1-6; 7 bases map to TRBD1. The CDR3 totals 15 residues. Germline CDR1 reads MNHNY; CDR2 reads SVGAGI (reference sequence). Trimming removed 6 bases from V and 6 bases from J; junction bases left unmatched: 8.